This T cell receptor beta chain was documented in a study of blood T cells in healthy people across ages. Study as a whole: About one barcoded beta molecule per two T cells was the capture yield of template switching. Findings and limits, study-wide: Older age went with lower TCR beta diversity per million T cells, in a roughly linear way. It was the long-lived donors that had more naive CD4+ cells and higher diversity than aged donors.

The V end lost 5 bases, the J end lost 5 bases, and 19 bases lay between the germline ends. The CDR3 totals 15 residues. CDR1 SGHTA and CDR2 FQGNSA come from the germline V gene. In regard to this clonotype: Its antigen is not known.

A second PCR, run for roughly 7 to 12 cycles, used a sample-barcoded 5' primer plus a J-beta primer mix. TCRdb re-called the 5' RACE reads with MiXCR, one entry per CDR3 protein. The sample lists about 760,000 distinct CDR3 sequences; roughly three fifths were seen once. The receptor comes from a man aged 35-49 years in good health. The chain joins TRBV7-2 to TRBJ2-7; no clear D gene. The specimen was blood. CDR3: CASSPPSLSPDEQYF. In DNA, the CDR3 is TGTGCCAGCAGCCCACCAAGCCTCTCCCCGGACGAGCAGTACTTC. Full variable domain (remainder filled in from reference TRBV7-2 and TRBJ2-7): GAGVSQSPSNKVTEKGKDVELRCDPISGHTALYWYRQSLGQGLEFLIYFQGNSAPDKSGLPSDRFSAERTGGSVSTLTIQRTQQEDSAVYLCASSPPSLSPDEQYFGPGTRLTVT.